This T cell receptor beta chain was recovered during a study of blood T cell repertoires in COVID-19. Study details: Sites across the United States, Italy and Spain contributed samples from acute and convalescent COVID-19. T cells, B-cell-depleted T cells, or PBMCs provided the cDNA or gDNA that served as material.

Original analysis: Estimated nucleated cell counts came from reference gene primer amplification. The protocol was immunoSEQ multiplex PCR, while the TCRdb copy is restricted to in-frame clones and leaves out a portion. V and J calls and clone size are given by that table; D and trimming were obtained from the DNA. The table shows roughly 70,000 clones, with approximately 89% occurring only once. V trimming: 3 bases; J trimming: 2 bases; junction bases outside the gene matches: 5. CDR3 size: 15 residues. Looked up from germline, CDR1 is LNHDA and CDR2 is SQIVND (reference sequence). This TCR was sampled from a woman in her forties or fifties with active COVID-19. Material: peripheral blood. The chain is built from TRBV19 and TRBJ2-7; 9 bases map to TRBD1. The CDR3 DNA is TGTGCCAGTAGTATCCTAAGGGACAGGGCCTACGAGCAGTACTTC. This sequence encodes CASSILRDRAYEQYF.